Listed here are 17 T cell receptor beta chains from one sample, sequenced in a study of spatial heterogeneity in lung cancer. Study findings and constraints: Higher tumor mutation counts went along with higher counts of expanded intratumoral alpha and beta TCRs.

These receptors' antigens are unknown. TCRdb recomputed calls from the 5' RACE reads with MiXCR, one row per CDR3 protein. The data hold some 20,000 distinct CDR3 sequences, with 7% to 7.5% observed a single time. The time point was: sample taken at primary tumor resection. The sample in question was lung tumor tissue, obtained at surgery. These receptors were collected from a female donor with early-stage non-small cell lung cancer.

This clonotype was detected ten times or more. The chain uses TRBV24-1 and TRBJ2-3; D is possibly TRBD2 (6 bases). The V gene's germline CDR1 is KGHDR and CDR2 SFDVKD. This CDR3 comprises 16 residues. Trimming cost V 5 bases and J 3 bases, with 17 bases left between them. The CDR3 sequence: CATSGGLGGSTDTQYF. The CDR3, as DNA: TGTGCCACCAGTGGGGGCCTAGGAGGGTCGACAGATACGCAGTATTTT.

V gene TRBV7-3 combines with J gene TRBJ1-2; D not certain. The germline V and J ends were trimmed by 7 bases and 8 bases, with 17 bases remaining between them. Looked up from germline, CDR1 is SGHTA and CDR2 is FQGTGA. The length of the CDR3 is 13 residues. The CDR3 DNA is TGTGCCAGCAAACCGGGCCCCACGGGCGGCTACACCTTC. This encodes CASKPGPTGGYTF.

CDR3 in amino acids: CASGKGQRGLEQYF. The CDR3 DNA reads TGTGCCAGCGGAAAAGGACAGAGGGGATTGGAGCAGTACTTC. The chain joins TRBV6-2 or TRBV6-3 to TRBJ2-7; tentatively, D is TRBD1 (6 bases). Trimming pared 8 bases from V and 7 bases from J, leaving 21 bases between. This CDR3 has 14 residues. CDR1 and CDR2 (germline): MNHEY, SVGEGT.

This clonotype was detected many times. The chain uses TRBV2 and TRBJ1-5; 9 bases fit TRBD1. Per the germline V gene, CDR1 is SNHLY and CDR2 is FYNNEI. With 3 bases clipped from V and 5 bases from J, the junction kept 2 bases outside the gene matches. This CDR3 comprises 14 residues. CDR3 sequence (DNA): TGTGCCAGCAGTGAGGACAGGGGTTATCAGCCCCAGCATTTT. This codes for CASSEDRGYQPQHF.

This clonotype was seen many times. The chain recombines TRBV5-1 with TRBJ2-3; no definite D call. V lost 4 bases to trimming and J lost 4 bases, with 13 bases between them. This CDR3 is built from 14 residues. The V gene's germline CDR1 is SGHRS and CDR2 YFSETQ. The CDR3 region is CASSKSTKSDTQYF. The CDR3 DNA is TGCGCCAGCAGCAAATCGACCAAGTCAGATACGCAGTATTTT.

This clonotype was counted ten times or more. This chain uses TRBV7-9 with TRBJ2-3; TRBD2 might be the D (5 bases). Trimming stripped 7 bases from V and 2 bases from J, with 19 bases between. This CDR3 comprises 16 residues. Germline CDR1 is SEHNR and CDR2 is FQNEAQ (reference sequence). The DNA for the CDR3 is TGTGCCAGCACCGAACCCCGGGGTAGCTCCACAGATACGCAGTATTTT. This sequence encodes CASTEPRGSSTDTQYF.

This clonotype has ten or more counts. The rearrangement joins TRBV12-3 or TRBV12-4 to TRBJ2-4; 14 bases fit TRBD2. Unmatched junction bases numbered 9, after V lost 8 bases and J lost 6 bases. This CDR3 is 16 amino acids long. Written as DNA, the CDR3 is TGTGCCAGCTCCCGACTAGCGGGGGGGCAGGGAAACATTCAGTACTTC. Amino acids: CASSRLAGGQGNIQYF.

This clonotype was counted ten times or more. The chain uses TRBV12-3 or TRBV12-4 and TRBJ1-1, with 8 nucleotides matching TRBD1. Germline trimming cut 3 bases from V and 6 bases from J; bases unmatched to any gene: 9. CDR3 length equals 15 residues. The CDR3 sequence is CASSFSDRVYAEAFF. CDR3 coding DNA: TGTGCCAGCAGTTTTTCGGACAGGGTTTATGCTGAAGCTTTCTTT.

The genes are TRBV7-8 and TRBJ2-3, with 16 bases matching TRBD2. V lost 5 bases and J lost 4; bases outside the gene matches: 9. The CDR3 spans 18 residues. In germline, CDR1 is SGHVS, CDR2 FQNEAQ. The chain's CDR3 is CASSITSGTSGGADTQYF. The CDR3 nucleotides are TGTGCCAGCAGCATAACCTCCGGGACTAGCGGGGGGGCAGATACGCAGTATTTT.

The chain uses TRBV5-1 and TRBJ1-1, with 9 bases lining up with TRBD1. V dropped 4 bases and J dropped 6; count of bases not matched to a gene: 10. In germline, CDR1 is SGHRS, CDR2 YFSETQ. This CDR3 is 15 amino acids long. CDR3 DNA: TGCGCCAGCAGCCCCTTTTTGGGGACAGGGTCTGAAGCTTTCTTT. Translation: CASSPFLGTGSEAFF.

This clonotype has a count of ten or more. The chain links TRBV7-2 to TRBJ1-2; D not certain. V was shortened by 7 bases and J by 3 bases, with 9 bases between the two germline ends. CDR3 size: 12 residues. Per germline, CDR1 SGHTA and CDR2 FQGNSA. The CDR3 spells CASKELHYGYTF. The CDR3 DNA reads TGTGCCAGCAAGGAACTGCACTATGGCTACACCTTC.

The chain recombines TRBV4-3 with TRBJ2-3; D is ambiguous. From germline, CDR1 is LGHNA and CDR2 YSLEER. The CDR3 sequence is 16 residues long. With 1 base removed from V and 4 bases from J, the gap between germline ends came to 15 bases. The CDR3 DNA reads TGCGCCAGCAGCCAAGGGAATAGTTTGTTTGCAGATACGCAGTATTTT. Amino acid sequence: CASSQGNSLFADTQYF.

The chain has TRBV7-2 and TRBJ1-1, with 7 bases aligning to TRBD1. The J segment lost 11 bases and the V segment lost 5 bases, leaving 8 bases of the junction unmatched. Germline V gives CDR1 SGHTA, CDR2 FQGNSA. This CDR3 is 12 amino acids long. This CDR3 is CASSPRTGGAFF. For the CDR3, the DNA is TGTGCCAGCAGCCCCCGGACAGGTGGGGCTTTCTTT.

This clonotype was observed at least ten times. The chain employs TRBV11-2 and TRBJ1-6; 10 nucleotides match TRBD1. Trimming at V came to 4 bases and at J to 9 bases, leaving 6 bases not matched to a gene. The CDR3 covers 15 residues. Germline-derived CDR1 and CDR2 are SGHAT and FQNNGV. The CDR3 here is CASSSIRDRGSPLHF. CDR3 nucleotide sequence: TGTGCCAGCAGCTCTATACGGGACAGGGGTTCACCCCTCCACTTT. Filled out from reference TRBV11-2 and TRBJ1-6, the complete variable domain reads EAGVAQSPRYKIIEKRQSVAFWCNPISGHATLYWYQQILGQGPKLLIQFQNNGVVDDSQLPKDRFSAERLKGVDSTLKIQPAKLEDSAVYLCASSSIRDRGSPLHFGNGTRLTVT.

This clonotype was counted ten times or more. The gene calls are TRBV7-2 and TRBJ2-7; D tentatively fits TRBD1 or TRBD2 (5 bases each). From germline, CDR1 is SGHTA and CDR2 FQGNSA. With 7 bases removed from V and 0 bases from J, the gap between germline ends came to 13 bases. The CDR3 spans 14 residues. The DNA for the CDR3 is TGTGCCAGCACCCGGGACCGAAGCTCCTACGAGCAGTACTTC. It encodes CASTRDRSSYEQYF. Full variable domain (remainder filled in from reference TRBV7-2 and TRBJ2-7): GAGVSQSPSNKVTEKGKDVELRCDPISGHTALYWYRQSLGQGLEFLIYFQGNSAPDKSGLPSDRFSAERTGGSVSTLTIQRTQQEDSAVYLCASTRDRSSYEQYFGPGTRLTVT.

This clonotype was counted ten times or more. The DNA for the CDR3 is TGTGCCAGCAGCCAAGCCGGCAGTCCTAACTATGGCTACACCTTC. Its translation is CASSQAGSPNYGYTF. The chain has TRBV3-1 and TRBJ1-2; no firm D call. Germline V CDR1 and CDR2: LGHDT, YNNKEL (reference sequence). The V gene lost 1 base and the J gene lost 0 bases, with 9 bases spanning the gap. The CDR3 has 15 residues.

This clonotype was observed many times. CDR3 DNA: TGTGCCAGCAGCCAAGACGGTCGCTACGAGCAGTACTTC. Protein sequence: CASSQDGRYEQYF. V and J are TRBV3-1 and TRBJ2-7; D gene ambiguous. V gave up 0 bases and J gave up 3 bases, with 6 bases separating them. Germline CDR1 is LGHDT and CDR2 is YNNKEL (reference sequence). This CDR3 contains 13 residues.